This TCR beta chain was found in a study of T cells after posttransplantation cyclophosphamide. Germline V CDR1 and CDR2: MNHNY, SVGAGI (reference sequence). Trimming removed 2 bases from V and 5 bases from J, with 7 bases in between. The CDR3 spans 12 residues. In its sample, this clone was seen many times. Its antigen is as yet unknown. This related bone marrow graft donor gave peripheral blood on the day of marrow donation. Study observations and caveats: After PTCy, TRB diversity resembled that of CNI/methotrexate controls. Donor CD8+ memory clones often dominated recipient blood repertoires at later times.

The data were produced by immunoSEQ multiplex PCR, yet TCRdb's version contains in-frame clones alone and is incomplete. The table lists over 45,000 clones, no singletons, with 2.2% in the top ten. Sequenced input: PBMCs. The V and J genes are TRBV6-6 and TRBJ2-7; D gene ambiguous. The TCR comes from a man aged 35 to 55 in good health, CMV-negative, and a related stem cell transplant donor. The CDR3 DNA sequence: TGTGCCAGCAGTTACCGCGTTCACGAGCAGTACTTC. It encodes CASSYRVHEQYF.